This T cell receptor (beta chain) was identified in a study of molecular identifiers for immune sequencing clone quantification. This CDR3 comprises 14 residues. J was trimmed by 3 bases and V by 8 bases; bases with no gene match: 10. TCRdb reprocessed the PCR reads via MiXCR and lists one record per CDR3 protein. The table shows 300,000 to 400,000 distinct CDR3 sequences, with 20% to 25% occurring only once. As to this clonotype: This could be a read error, since a much larger clone is one nucleotide away.

The clonotype comes from a human donor in good health. Some libraries in this study had Jurkat cell RNA spiked in. Sequenced sample: naive CD8+ T cells from blood, with Jurkat cell RNA spiked in. Subset reported: FACS-sorted CD8+CD4-CCR7+CD45RA+ naive T cells. This chain links TRBV5-3 with TRBJ2-7; 8 bases are a match to TRBD1. TRBV5-3 qualifies as an ORF whose function is uncertain. The DNA of the CDR3 is TGTGCCAGCAGCACCGGGACAGGACTCTACGAGCAGTACTTC. This sequence encodes CASSTGTGLYEQYF.